One and the same sample provided the 2 T cell receptor beta chains below, sequenced in a study of radiation and T cells in renal cell carcinoma. Time point defined: baseline pretreatment blood. Treatment: 15 Gy SBRT to primary tumor, nephrectomy 4 weeks later. The repertoire was sequenced with immunoSEQ multiplex PCR; TCRdb's copy has only in-frame clones and lacks some. The sample lists roughly 100,000 clones, 65% to 90% seen once, with approximately 8.4% in the top ten. The starting material was blood, obtained from a patient whose treatment included radiotherapy and nephrectomy. Receptors originate from a man aged 45-65 years with renal cell carcinoma.

The V and J genes are TRBV18 and TRBJ1-5; 10 bases align to TRBD1. Germline CDR1 is KGHSH and CDR2 is LQKENI. The CDR3 has 17 amino acids. Germline trimming cut 3 bases from V and 6 bases from J; bases unmatched to any gene: 11. The CDR3 region has the DNA TGTGCCAGCTCACCTAATGTCCGGGACAGGGGTGGTCAGCCCCAGCATTTT. Translated, it gives CASSPNVRDRGGQPQHF.

This clone came up many times. This chain joins TRBV4-1 and TRBJ2-5, with 7 bases that match TRBD2. V trimming: 2 bases; J trimming: 2 bases; junction bases outside the gene matches: 8. This CDR3 has 16 residues. Germline-derived CDR1 and CDR2 are MGHRA and YSYEKL. CDR3 loop: CASSQSLAETQETQYF. The CDR3 DNA reads TGCGCCAGCAGCCAAAGTCTAGCGGAAACTCAAGAGACCCAGTACTTC.